The 8 T cell receptor beta chains reported below all come from one sample, sequenced in a study of control samples from healthy donors and cancer patients. Sequenced by immunoSEQ multiplex PCR; TCRdb stores in-frame clones only, minus some. Counted here are 100,000 to 150,000 clones, 92% occurring once; the ten biggest clones make up over 2%. Sequences were obtained from blood. The receptors originated from a woman between 50 and 59 years old in good health.

Here the CDR3 DNA reads TGTGCCAGCAGCCCCATAGGGGCGGGGTTGTCAGATACGCAGTATTTT. This encodes CASSPIGAGLSDTQYF. The rearrangement uses TRBV11-2 and TRBJ2-3; tentatively, D is TRBD2 (6 bases). The CDR3 covers 16 residues. Deletions cut 5 bases from V and 4 bases from J, with 19 bases between. CDR1 and CDR2 from the germline V gene are SGHAT and FQNNGV. The full variable domain, with the rest looked up from reference TRBV11-2 and TRBJ2-3, is EAGVAQSPRYKIIEKRQSVAFWCNPISGHATLYWYQQILGQGPKLLIQFQNNGVVDDSQLPKDRFSAERLKGVDSTLKIQPAKLEDSAVYLCASSPIGAGLSDTQYFGPGTRLTVL.

The rearrangement uses TRBV10-1 and TRBJ1-5; D is uncertain. V was clipped by 2 bases and J by 6 bases, with 5 bases between them. The V gene's germline CDR1 is WNHNN and CDR2 SYGVQD (reference sequence). This CDR3 has 12 residues. The CDR3 region has the DNA TGCGCCAGCAGTGAGGGTCGTCAGCCCCAGCATTTT. It yields the protein CASSEGRQPQHF.

The V call is TRBV19, the J call TRBJ1-4; 7 bases line up with TRBD1. CDR3 length: 14 residues. After removal of 4 bases from V and 3 bases from J, the junction contained 2 bases not matched to a gene. Germline assignment: CDR1 LNHDA and CDR2 SQIVND (reference sequence). The CDR3, as DNA: TGTGCCAGTAGTAACAGGGGAGCTAATGAAAAACTGTTTTTT. This gives the protein CASSNRGANEKLFF.

The chain combines TRBV6-6 with TRBJ1-4; TRBD1 aligns across 7 bases. The CDR3 extends over 14 amino acids. Germline V gene lookup returns CDR1 MNHNY and CDR2 SVGAGI (reference sequence). V was pared by 5 bases and J by 6 bases, with 6 bases of the junction left unmatched. The CDR3 loop is CASSRDSGDEKLFF. In nucleotides, the CDR3 is TGTGCCAGCAGTAGGGACAGTGGGGATGAAAAACTGTTTTTT.

V is TRBV27 and J is TRBJ1-4; D call uncertain. CDR1 is MNHEY, CDR2 SMNVEV, per germline (reference sequence). V gave up 4 bases and J gave up 6 bases, with 15 bases separating them. The length of the CDR3 is 15 residues. CDR3 in DNA: TGTGCCAGCAGTTCATCAAGCGCAGCCCATGAAAAACTGTTTTTT. This sequence encodes CASSSSSAAHEKLFF.

The chain combines TRBV5-1 with TRBJ1-1; no clear D. With 0 bases removed from V and 0 bases from J, the gap between germline ends came to 6 bases. Looked up from germline, CDR1 is SGHRS and CDR2 is YFSETQ. The CDR3 spans 14 residues. CDR3 DNA sequence: TGCGCCAGCAGCTTGGTGGGCATGAACACTGAAGCTTTCTTT. This sequence encodes CASSLVGMNTEAFF. Together with reference TRBV5-1 and TRBJ1-1, the CDR3 gives the full variable domain: KAGVTQTPRYLIKTRGQQVTLSCSPISGHRSVSWYQQTPGQGLQFLFEYFSETQRNKGNFPGRFSGRQFSNSRSEMNVSTLELGDSALYLCASSLVGMNTEAFFGQGTRLTVV.

The chain has TRBV29-1 and TRBJ2-1; TRBD2 matches at 9 bases. Germline values: CDR1 SQVTM, CDR2 ANQGSEA. Germline trimming cut 4 bases from V and 1 base from J; bases unmatched to any gene: 11. The length of the CDR3 is 17 residues. The CDR3 sequence is CSVVGAGGHLSYNEQFF. DNA of the CDR3: TGCAGCGTTGTGGGCGCGGGAGGGCACCTATCCTACAATGAGCAGTTCTTC.

The rearrangement uses TRBV10-3 and TRBJ2-1; TRBD1 might be the D (6 bases). Germline values: CDR1 ENHRY, CDR2 SYGVKD. The CDR3 covers 14 residues. V dropped 3 bases and J dropped 6 bases, with 12 bases sitting between them. The DNA for the CDR3 is TGTGCCATCAGTGACACTAGGGGGATCAATGAGCAGTTCTTC. This codes for CAISDTRGINEQFF.